This T cell receptor (beta chain) emerged from a study of blood T cell repertoires in COVID-19. Trimming stripped 6 bases from V and 0 bases from J, with 18 bases between. The CDR3 length is 17 residues. Germline CDR1 MNHEY, CDR2 SVGEGT. TCRdb's table, derived via immunoSEQ multiplex PCR, lists solely in-frame clones and lacks some. Among 200,000 to 250,000 clones listed, 70% to 90% were seen once. This receptor was obtained from a woman aged 18 to 35 who had recovered from COVID-19. Sequenced input: peripheral blood. V gene TRBV6-2 or TRBV6-3 combines with J gene TRBJ2-1, with TRBD2 as a possible D gene (6 bases). The CDR3 DNA follows: TGTGCCAGCAGCGAGGAACGGGACTTCCCCTCCTACAATGAGCAGTTCTTC. It encodes CASSEERDFPSYNEQFF.